The 8 T cell receptor beta chains given below trace back to one sample, sequenced in a study of hypomethylating agent response in myelodysplastic syndrome. Sequenced by immunoSEQ multiplex PCR; TCRdb stores in-frame clones only, minus some. The sample includes around 1,400 clones, over 75% of them seen just once. The sequences come from bone marrow, collected before or after starting hypomethylating agent treatment for myelodysplastic syndrome (not recorded which). The receptor set was obtained from a human donor with myelodysplastic syndrome.

This clone was seen a single time. The rearrangement joins TRBV4-1 to TRBJ1-2, with a weak D call TRBD1 (6 bases). This CDR3 region has 15 residues. Trimming took off 0 bases at V and 4 bases at J, with 12 bases between the two ends. CDR1 MGHRA and CDR2 YSYEKL come from the germline V gene. The CDR3 DNA sequence: TGCGCCAGCAGCCAAGAGGCGGGACACCCCTATGGCTACACCTTC. Its translation: CASSQEAGHPYGYTF.

This chain uses TRBV9 with TRBJ2-3; D gene ambiguous. This CDR3 is 14 amino acids long. The V gene's germline CDR1 is SGDLS and CDR2 YYNGEE. Trimming left V 6 bases short and J 9 bases short, with 20 bases between. CDR3 in amino acids: CASNRRAALGTQYF. CDR3 sequence (DNA): TGTGCCAGCAATCGAAGGGCCGCTCTGGGGACGCAGTATTTT. The entire variable domain, with the rest obtained from reference TRBV9 and TRBJ2-3, is as follows: DSGVTQTPKHLITATGQRVTLRCSPRSGDLSVYWYQQSLDQGLQFLIQYYNGEERAKGNILERFSAQQFPDLHSELNLSSLELGDSALYFCASNRRAALGTQYFGPGTRLTVL.

V is TRBV4-1 and J is TRBJ2-2; perhaps TRBD1 as D (5 bases). V shed 4 bases and J shed 1 base, with 10 bases lying between them. The length of the CDR3 is 15 residues. Germline V gene lookup returns CDR1 MGHRA and CDR2 YSYEKL. This CDR3 reads CASSPSDMNTGELFF. DNA for the CDR3: TGCGCCAGCAGCCCATCGGACATGAACACCGGGGAGCTGTTTTTT.

Regarding this clone: An end of the junction differs from the germline gene, which may be a read error. The J gene is TRBJ1-4, the V gene TRBV30, with no clear D. The CDR3 runs 11 residues. Germline lookup yields CDR1 GTSNPN and CDR2 SVGIG (reference sequence). CDR3 coding DNA: TGTGCCTGGAGCAAGTTGAACAGTGCGAACTTT. Protein sequence: CAWSKLNSANF.

The chain has TRBV10-2 and TRBJ1-4; 10 bases align to TRBD1. The CDR3 is 13 amino acids. With 6 bases clipped from V and 5 bases from J, the junction kept 0 bases outside the gene matches. Germline V gene sequence: CDR1 WSHSY, CDR2 SAAADI. The CDR3 spells CASRGQGNEKLFF. The CDR3 DNA reads as TGCGCCAGCAGGGGACAGGGGAATGAAAAACTGTTTTTT.

This clone was seen a handful of times. The chain is built from TRBV6-6 and TRBJ1-5; 8 bases map to TRBD1. CDR1 is MNHNY, CDR2 SVGAGI, per germline (reference sequence). The CDR3 has 15 residues. V shed 7 bases, J shed 4 bases, and the junction held 9 bases outside the gene matches. The CDR3 DNA follows: TGTGCCAGCACCGTCCCGGGACAGGCTAATCAGCCCCAGCATTTT. Translated: CASTVPGQANQPQHF.

The gene calls are TRBV7-9 and TRBJ1-2; no reliable D call. CDR1 SEHNR and CDR2 FQNEAQ come from the germline V gene (reference sequence). Trimming removed 1 base at V and 3 bases at J, with 6 bases between. CDR3 size: 13 residues. CDR3 DNA: TGTGCCAGCAGCTTAGGCAGTTACTATGGCTACACCTTC. Its protein product is CASSLGSYYGYTF.

The chain employs TRBV18 and TRBJ2-7; TRBD2 agrees at 9 bases. This CDR3 spans 16 amino acids. CDR1 and CDR2 (germline): KGHSH, LQKENI. With V trimmed by 6 bases and J by 5 bases, 14 bases remained unmatched. As DNA, the CDR3 is TGTGCCAGCTCCCCGACCCAGGCTAGCGGGAACCACGAGCAGTACTTC. It codes for CASSPTQASGNHEQYF.